Shown below are 8 T cell receptor beta chains from a single sample sequenced in a study of blood T cell repertoires in COVID-19. Data came from immunoSEQ multiplex PCR; TCRdb stores just in-frame clones and leaves some out. Here the sample spans about 110,000 clones, roughly four fifths being singletons. Sequenced: peripheral blood. The receptors originated from a woman aged 55 to 70 with acute or convalescent COVID-19.

The chain employs TRBV4-2 and TRBJ1-1; tentatively, D is TRBD1 (6 bases). CDR1 and CDR2 from the germline V gene are LGHNA and YNFKEQ. V lost 1 base and J lost 4, with 16 bases in between. The CDR3 length is 16 residues. CDR3 protein: CASSQGTVGLSTEAFF. DNA for the CDR3: TGTGCCAGCAGCCAAGGGACAGTGGGCCTGAGCACTGAAGCTTTCTTT.

The chain employs TRBV6-1 and TRBJ1-5; D gene unclear. Germline CDR1 reads MNHNS; CDR2 reads SASEGT. The CDR3 extends over 14 amino acids. Trimming left V 2 bases short and J 5 bases short, with 10 bases between. The CDR3 protein is CASSEPGRDQPQHF. DNA for the CDR3: TGTGCCAGCAGTGAACCCGGTCGGGATCAGCCCCAGCATTTT.

The CDR3 DNA is TGTGCCTGGAGTGTACAGGGGGCAGGGGAAAAACTGTTTTTT. Its translation is CAWSVQGAGEKLFF. The chain uses TRBV30 and TRBJ1-4, with 9 bases lining up with TRBD1. Germline values: CDR1 GTSNPN, CDR2 SVGIG (reference sequence). The CDR3 loop spans 14 amino acids. The J segment lost 8 bases and the V segment lost 0 bases, leaving 4 bases of the junction unmatched.

The rearrangement links TRBV12-3 or TRBV12-4 to TRBJ2-1, with 7 bases aligning to TRBD1. V dropped 5 bases and J dropped 14; count of bases not matched to a gene: 6. There are 11 residues in the CDR3. CDR3 DNA: TGTGCCAGCAGTCCCAGGGGGATGAAGTTCTTC. Protein: CASSPRGMKFF.

The chain couples TRBV19 to TRBJ2-7; possibly TRBD1 for D (5 bases). The length of the CDR3 is 17 residues. CDR1 is LNHDA and CDR2 is SQIVND in the germline V gene (reference sequence). The germline V and J ends were trimmed by 5 bases and 0 bases, with 20 bases remaining between them. CDR3 region: CASSPQAGRVISYEQYF. CDR3 bases: TGTGCCAGTAGTCCCCAGGCCGGCAGGGTAATCTCCTACGAGCAGTACTTC.

CDR3 nucleotide sequence: TGTGCCAGCAGCCGGGACAGGGGGCGATATGGCTACACCTTC. It yields the protein CASSRDRGRYGYTF. The chain has TRBV5-6 and TRBJ1-2; 12 nucleotides match TRBD1. Germline trimming cut 4 bases from V and 5 bases from J; bases unmatched to any gene: 3. This CDR3 region has 14 residues. Germline CDR1 is SGHDT and CDR2 is YYEEEE.

The chain combines TRBV7-9 with TRBJ1-5; 9 bases agree with TRBD1. This CDR3 is built from 18 residues. The V segment lost 4 bases and the J segment 0 bases; nucleotides outside the gene matches: 10. Germline V gene data show CDR1 as SEHNR and CDR2 as FQNEAQ (reference sequence). This CDR3 reads CASSSPPGTGNSNQPQHF. The CDR3 region has the DNA TGTGCCAGCAGCTCCCCCCCCGGGACAGGGAATAGCAATCAGCCCCAGCATTTT.

The chain carries TRBV20-1 and TRBJ1-5; TRBD1 matches 9 bases. Trimming took 3 bases from V and 5 from J; bases not matched to a gene: 5. The CDR3 is 14 residues long. Germline V gene sequence: CDR1 DFQATT, CDR2 SNEGSKA (reference sequence). The chain's CDR3 is CSASLGTGYQPQHF. CDR3 DNA: TGCAGTGCTAGTCTAGGGACAGGGTATCAGCCCCAGCATTTT.